The rows below give T cell receptor beta chains drawn from one sample of a study of metastatic and nonmetastatic thyroid tumors. Using MiXCR, TCRdb re-called clones from the PCR reads. The sample gives tens of thousands of clones, about 30% of which show up once; roughly 5.5% is in the top ten. Source material: tumor tissue. Every receptor here comes from a female donor with papillary thyroid cancer or a benign thyroid nodule (not recorded which). Some clones in this sample may be carry-over from other donors' samples. Both conserved end residues are trimmed from each CDR3.

>TRBV27|12|TRBJ2-7
ASSKGQGRYYQY
>TRBV10-3|13|TRBJ1-6
AISVGGQINSPLH
>TRBV20-1|11|TRBJ2-7
SALTSGGYEQY
>TRBV5-4|12|TRBJ1-2
ASSPISLEYGYT
>TRBV28|15|TRBJ2-2
ASSPGPGRAKAGELF
>TRBV5-5|12|TRBJ1-1
ASSLLGTAIEAF
>TRBV9|14|TRBJ2-7
ASSVMGSGSSYEQY
>TRBV28|14|TRBJ1-3
ASRERLPLSGNTIY
>TRBV6-1|12|TRBJ2-3
ASGPGQGSDTQY
>TRBV10-3|14|TRBJ2-1
AISRGGTGLYNEQF
>TRBV5-4|11|TRBJ1-6
ASSLGPNSPLH
>TRBV7-2|12|TRBJ1-1
ASSLGLPNTEAF
>TRBV18|12|TRBJ2-2
ASSPTPLDRELF
>TRBV5-1|13|TRBJ1-3
ASSLGTGISDTIY
>TRBV11-2|12|TRBJ2-7
ASSFRDRAYEQY
>TRBV27|13|TRBJ1-6
ASSFVSTGNSHLH
>TRBV5-4|12|TRBJ1-2
ASSLKSGFAGYT
>TRBV12-3/TRBV12-4|11|TRBJ1-1
ASSMARATEAF
>TRBV20-1|11|TRBJ1-1
SARKPSVSEAF
>TRBV30|11|TRBJ2-7
AYPTGVIGEQY
>TRBV6-4|12|TRBJ2-2
ASRDSGNTGELF
>TRBV6-1|9|TRBJ1-1
ASKETGSSF
>TRBV11-3|12|TRBJ2-2
ASIPRINTGELF
>TRBV20-1|11|TRBJ1-4
SAGLGDNEKLF
>TRBV3-1|13|TRBJ2-2
ASSHGDRANGELF
>TRBV29-1|13|TRBJ2-3
SVEASGGVIDTQY
>TRBV5-8|13|TRBJ2-1
ASSLTGLLGNEQF
>TRBV5-1|13|TRBJ2-1
ASSLQLAGRDEQF
>TRBV11-2|14|TRBJ2-1
ASSLRLAGSYNEQF
>TRBV28|13|TRBJ1-6
ASSSGSWGNSPLH
>TRBV4-3|13|TRBJ2-7
ASSQDRQGPYEQY
>TRBV28|11|TRBJ2-5
ASSSRQKETQY
>TRBV7-6|14|TRBJ2-1
ASSGISGPRYNEQF
>TRBV20-1|15|TRBJ1-2
SARGLGVGQWNYGYT
>TRBV28|13|TRBJ1-1
ASRGSGNMNTEAF
>TRBV7-9|12|TRBJ2-3
ASSWTGSTDTQY
>TRBV5-5|13|TRBJ2-5
ASSLEGGPGETQY
>TRBV20-1|13|TRBJ2-7
SARDLVSGGDEQY
>TRBV12-3/TRBV12-4|13|TRBJ2-3
ASSPTSGGTDTQY
>TRBV4-3|16|TRBJ1-2
ASSQREGLFQETYGYT
>TRBV19|11|TRBJ2-3
ASSNRAADTQY
>TRBV9|14|TRBJ1-3
ASSAERGSSGNTIY
>TRBV5-5|13|TRBJ1-1
ASSLVWGLGTEAF
>TRBV20-1|9|TRBJ2-7
SAGQVYEQY
>TRBV7-2|12|TRBJ2-3
ASSTRESTDTQY
>TRBV6-1|13|TRBJ1-2
ASRADMGGAYGYT
>TRBV6-1|13|TRBJ1-4
ASSETMHAGGKLF
>TRBV20-1|15|TRBJ1-2
SARDGTGAGGSYGYT
>TRBV19|11|TRBJ2-3
ASSGGSTDTQY
>TRBV18|11|TRBJ2-5
ASLIGLQETQY